The source of this TCR beta chain is a study of blood T cell repertoires in COVID-19. Authors' analysis steps: Amplification of reference gene primers provided the estimated nucleated cell counts. The assay was immunoSEQ multiplex PCR, and TCRdb's table has in-frame clones only and misses some. That table furnishes V, J and clone size, whereas the DNA furnished D and trimming. The data hold tens of thousands of clones, with approximately 85% observed a single time. This CDR3 region has 14 residues. Trimming cost V 4 bases and J 1 base, with 11 bases left between them. Germline CDR1 SGHRS, CDR2 YFSETQ.

This clonotype was sampled from a human donor with active COVID-19. The donor label of this sample is uncertain. The sample comprised peripheral blood. The V gene is TRBV5-1, the J gene TRBJ1-2; D perhaps matches TRBD1 (6 bases). CDR3 coding DNA: TGCGCCAGCAGCCCAGGGGTCGTTAACTATGGCTACACCTTC. This gives the protein CASSPGVVNYGYTF.